Shown below are 14 T cell receptor beta chains from a single sample sequenced in a study of immune evolution from preneoplasia to lung adenocarcinoma. Generated by immunoSEQ multiplex PCR, the TCRdb table keeps only in-frame clones and is missing some. The sample holds thousands of clones, about 80% seen once. The sample was FFPE minimally invasive lung adenocarcinoma tissue. These receptors came from a person aged 65 to 85 with lung adenocarcinoma.

The chain combines TRBV4-1 with TRBJ1-1; D remains ambiguous. The CDR3 totals 14 residues. The germline CDR1 and CDR2 sequences are MGHRA and YSYEKL. Trimming removed 1 base from V and 5 bases from J, with 11 bases in between. The CDR3 DNA follows: TGCGCCAGCAGCCAAGGGCACAGCCGGACTGAAGCTTTCTTT. This sequence encodes CASSQGHSRTEAFF.

V and J are TRBV5-4 and TRBJ2-1; 7 nucleotides align to TRBD1. The CDR3 is 13 residues long. Germline values: CDR1 SGHNT, CDR2 YYREEE (reference sequence). The V gene end was trimmed by 3 bases and the J gene end by 7 bases; junction bases not matched to a gene: 4. The CDR3: CASSYVQGNEQFF. The CDR3 DNA sequence: TGTGCCAGCAGCTACGTACAGGGGAATGAGCAGTTCTTC.

The chain uses TRBV5-1 and TRBJ1-4; D unresolved. V lost 0 bases and J lost 6, with 6 bases in between. Germline V lookup: CDR1 SGHRS, CDR2 YFSETQ. The CDR3 is made up of 13 amino acids. The CDR3, as DNA: TGCGCCAGCAGCTTGGCTGACGATGAAAAACTGTTTTTT. It yields the protein CASSLADDEKLFF.

The chain is built from TRBV6-5 and TRBJ1-1, with D perhaps TRBD1 (5 bases). V lost 0 bases and J lost 0, with 8 bases in between. Germline lookup yields CDR1 MNHEY and CDR2 SVGAGI. This CDR3 contains 15 residues. The CDR3 nucleotides are TGTGCCAGCAGTTACTCAACGGGGCTGAACACTGAAGCTTTCTTT. Amino acids: CASSYSTGLNTEAFF.

The table lists this clone with a count of one. The chain carries TRBV6-1 and TRBJ1-3; D not resolved. V lost 6 bases and J 0 bases, leaving 12 bases between the germline ends. Per the germline V gene, CDR1 is MNHNS and CDR2 is SASEGT. The CDR3 is 15 residues long. CDR3 in amino acids: CASRRTGDSGNTIYF. CDR3 sequence (DNA): TGTGCCAGCAGGAGGACCGGGGACTCTGGAAACACCATATATTTT.

This chain joins TRBV7-8 and TRBJ2-7; 8 bases are a match to TRBD2. V lost 2 bases and J lost 5; bases outside the gene matches: 14. CDR3 length: 17 amino acids. Germline CDR1 and CDR2: SGHVS and FQNEAQ. CDR3 nucleotide sequence: TGTGCCAGCAGCTTAAGGGGCCTGACTAGCGTTGGAAACGAGCAGTACTTC. This gives the protein CASSLRGLTSVGNEQYF. Using reference TRBV7-8 and TRBJ2-7 for the parts outside the CDR3, the full variable domain is GAGVSQSPRYKVAKRGQDVALRCDPISGHVSLFWYQQALGQGPEFLTYFQNEAQLDKSGLPSDRFFAERPEGSVSTLKIQRTQQEDSAVYLCASSLRGLTSVGNEQYFGPGTRLTVT.

The V gene is TRBV13, the J gene TRBJ1-1, with D hard to call. Germline assignment: CDR1 PRHDT and CDR2 FYEKMQ (reference sequence). This CDR3 is 13 amino acids long. The ends were cut back, 2 bases at V and 5 bases at J, with 9 bases in the middle. The CDR3 loop is CASSLRPGTEAFF. CDR3 sequence (DNA): TGTGCCAGCAGCTTAAGACCCGGGACTGAAGCTTTCTTT.

This chain connects TRBV4-1 to TRBJ2-1; 10 nucleotides match TRBD1. V shed 2 bases and J 3 bases; nucleotides not matched to a gene: 7. The germline V gene has CDR1 MGHRA and CDR2 YSYEKL. This CDR3 is built from 17 residues. As DNA, the CDR3 is TGCGCCAGCAGCCAACCCCTCCGGGACAGGGGCTACAATGAGCAGTTCTTC. It yields the protein CASSQPLRDRGYNEQFF.

The rearrangement links TRBV7-8 to TRBJ2-5; TRBD2 agrees at 7 bases. Trimming removed 5 bases from V and 4 bases from J; junction bases left unmatched: 16. The CDR3 extends over 17 amino acids. The germline V gene encodes CDR1 SGHVS and CDR2 FQNEAQ. CDR3 sequence reads: CASSPQRSGLVRETQYF. CDR3 in DNA: TGTGCCAGCAGCCCCCAAAGATCCGGACTAGTCAGAGAGACCCAGTACTTC.

This rearrangement joins TRBV6-5 to TRBJ1-3; D is uncertain. The germline V gene encodes CDR1 MNHEY and CDR2 SVGAGI. The V end was cut by 3 bases, the J end by 4 bases, with 10 bases between. The CDR3 length is 14 residues. The CDR3 loop reads CASSYSRRGNTIYF. The CDR3, as DNA: TGTGCCAGCAGTTATTCAAGAAGGGGAAACACCATATATTTT.

The chain has TRBV10-3 and TRBJ2-7; 7 nucleotides line up with TRBD1. CDR1 ENHRY and CDR2 SYGVKD come from the germline V gene. Trimming cost V 0 bases and J 1 base; bases outside gene matches: 6. The CDR3 loop spans 16 amino acids. The CDR3 protein is CAISESRGPGSYEQYF. The CDR3 nucleotides are TGTGCCATCAGTGAGTCAAGGGGGCCCGGATCCTACGAGCAGTACTTC.

Here the CDR3 reads CASSEIRTAVAFF. CDR3 coding DNA: TGTGCCAGCAGTGAAATTCGTACCGCTGTGGCTTTCTTT. This chain joins TRBV6-1 and TRBJ1-1; D is unresolved. The germline V and J ends were trimmed by 2 bases and 11 bases, with 15 bases remaining between them. This CDR3 spans 13 amino acids. Germline V gene lookup returns CDR1 MNHNS and CDR2 SASEGT.

This clone has a handful of counts. The CDR3 bases are TGTGCCAGCAGCTTTAGGACTAGCGGGGAGACCCAGTACTTC. Translated, it gives CASSFRTSGETQYF. The chain couples TRBV11-2 to TRBJ2-5, with TRBD2 matching 11 bases. CDR1 SGHAT and CDR2 FQNNGV come from the germline V gene. V was clipped by 3 bases and J by 5 bases; unmatched bases: 2. The CDR3 loop spans 14 amino acids.

The V and J genes are TRBV25-1 and TRBJ2-2; weak D call: TRBD1 (5 bases). The germline V gene has CDR1 MGHDK and CDR2 SYGVNS. Deletions cut 5 bases from V and 0 bases from J, with 7 bases between. This CDR3 contains 14 residues. CDR3 loop: CASSPQANTGELFF. DNA of the CDR3: TGTGCCAGCAGTCCACAGGCGAACACCGGGGAGCTGTTTTTT.